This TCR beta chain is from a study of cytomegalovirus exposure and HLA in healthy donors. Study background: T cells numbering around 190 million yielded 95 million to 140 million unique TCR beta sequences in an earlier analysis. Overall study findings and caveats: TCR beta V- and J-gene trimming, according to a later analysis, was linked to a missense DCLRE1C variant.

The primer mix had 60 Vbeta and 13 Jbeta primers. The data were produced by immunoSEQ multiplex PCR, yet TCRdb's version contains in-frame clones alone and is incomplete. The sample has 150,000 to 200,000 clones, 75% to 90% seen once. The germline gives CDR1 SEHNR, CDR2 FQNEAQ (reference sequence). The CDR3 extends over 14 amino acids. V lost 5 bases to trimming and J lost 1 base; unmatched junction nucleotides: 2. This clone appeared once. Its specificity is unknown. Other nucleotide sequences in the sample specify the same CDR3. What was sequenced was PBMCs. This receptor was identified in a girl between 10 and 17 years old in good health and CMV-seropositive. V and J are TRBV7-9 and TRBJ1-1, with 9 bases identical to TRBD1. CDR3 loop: CASSLGQGNTEAFF. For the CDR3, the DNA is TGTGCCAGCAGCCTGGGACAGGGGAACACTGAAGCTTTCTTT.